The sequence of this T cell receptor (beta chain) was determined in a study of vaccination and CD4 T cells after COVID-19. Study background: Convalescent participants consisted of six males and four females, two being Hispanic. No peptide, an HIV-1 Nef pool, or a CEFX pool was what each control culture received.

By share of the sample, this clonotype is medium-sized. Its antigen is as yet unknown. Treatment described: approximately nine-day PBMC culture with coronavirus spike peptide pools or control peptides (ViraFEST assay). Sequenced with the Oncomine TCR Beta short-read assay was DNA taken from cultured CD4+ T cells. TCRdb re-called the PCR reads with MiXCR, one entry per CDR3 protein. The data hold roughly 7,200 distinct CDR3 sequences, with roughly 25% observed a single time. The receptor was isolated from a human donor who had recovered from COVID-19. The specimen was CD4+ T cells from blood, cultured in vitro, collected after SARS-CoV-2 vaccination.

The CDR3 here is CSARGASGRNEQFF. The CDR3 DNA follows: TGCAGTGCTAGAGGCGCTAGCGGGAGGAATGAGCAGTTCTTC. The chain links TRBV20-1 to TRBJ2-1, with 11 bases lining up with TRBD2. V trimming: 1 base; J trimming: 7 bases; junction bases outside the gene matches: 3. CDR3 length equals 14 residues. CDR1 is DFQATT, CDR2 SNEGSKA, per germline (reference sequence).